The 29 T cell receptor beta chains presented below share a single source sample, sequenced in a study of T-cell reconstitution after alpha-beta-depleted transplantation in children. Unique molecular identifiers were built into the TCRbeta library. TCRdb fed the PCR reads into MiXCR, producing one record per CDR3 protein. The data show about 980,000 distinct CDR3 sequences, less than 30% seen once. The sample consisted of PBMCs, mostly from graft donor cells, taken 360 days after TCRalphabeta/CD19-depleted stem cell transplant. These TCRs come from a boy less than two years old who had a stem cell transplant for SCID, so the T cells may come from the graft donor.

This clonotype turned up a few times. The rearrangement uses TRBV16 and TRBJ2-1, with D uncertain. The CDR3 length is 13 residues. Trimming removed 2 bases from V and 7 bases from J, with 9 bases in between. Germline CDR1 is KGHSY and CDR2 is FQNENV. The CDR3 is CASSQSLSNEQFF. DNA for the CDR3: TGTGCCAGCAGCCAAAGTCTATCGAATGAGCAGTTCTTC.

This chain joins TRBV7-8 and TRBJ1-5; unclear D gene. Between the trimmed V and J ends, which lost 0 bases and 4 bases, there was a span of 13 bases. Germline lookup yields CDR1 SGHVS and CDR2 FQNEAQ. The CDR3 totals 16 residues. The DNA for the CDR3 is TGTGCCAGCAGCTTAGCGGGAGGGAGAGGAAATCAGCCCCAGCATTTT. Its translation is CASSLAGGRGNQPQHF.

The chain joins TRBV13 to TRBJ1-1, with 9 bases matching TRBD1. The CDR3 consists of 16 residues. Losses at the gene ends were 5 bases for V and 0 bases for J; bases not matched to a gene: 7. Germline CDR1 reads PRHDT; CDR2 reads FYEKMQ (reference sequence). DNA of the CDR3: TGTGCCAGCAGCCCCGGGACAGGGTTAATGAACACTGAAGCTTTCTTT. This gives the protein CASSPGTGLMNTEAFF.

The rearrangement joins TRBV15 to TRBJ2-3; no clear D gene. The CDR3 runs to 15 residues. The V gene's germline CDR1 is LNHNV and CDR2 YYDKDF (reference sequence). The V gene lost 3 bases and the J gene lost 1 base, with 11 bases spanning the gap. CDR3 bases: TGTGCCACCAGCAGGCTACAAAAGGGCACAGATACGCAGTATTTT. This sequence encodes CATSRLQKGTDTQYF. Supplemented by reference TRBV15 and TRBJ2-3, the full variable domain reads DAMVIQNPRYQVTQFGKPVTLSCSQTLNHNVMYWYQQKSSQAPKLLFHYYDKDFNNEADTPDNFQSRRPNTSFCFLDIRSPGLGDTAMYLCATSRLQKGTDTQYFGPGTRLTVL.

The chain employs TRBV12-3 or TRBV12-4 and TRBJ2-7, with TRBD2 matching over 11 bases. V trimming: 6 bases; J trimming: 3 bases; junction bases outside the gene matches: 4. This CDR3 is 14 amino acids long. The CDR3 region is CASSYTSGGYEQYF. The CDR3 DNA sequence: TGTGCCAGCAGCTATACTAGCGGGGGCTACGAGCAGTACTTC.

This clonotype has a handful of counts. The chain links TRBV24-1 to TRBJ2-5; TRBD2 aligns across 7 bases. CDR1 and CDR2 from the germline V gene are KGHDR and SFDVKD. The CDR3 covers 16 residues. V shed 0 bases, J shed 3 bases, and the junction held 6 bases outside the gene matches. CDR3 DNA sequence: TGTGCCACCAGTGATTTGCCTAGCGGCCCTAAAGAGACCCAGTACTTC. This encodes CATSDLPSGPKETQYF.

This clonotype was recorded a few times. The chain has TRBV6-1 and TRBJ2-5; no firm D call. This CDR3 comprises 13 residues. Looked up from germline, CDR1 is MNHNS and CDR2 is SASEGT. The V end lost 3 bases, the J end lost 2 bases, and 7 bases lay between the germline ends. The CDR3 DNA follows: TGTGCCAGCAGTGATCAGGCTCAAGAGACCCAGTACTTC. This encodes CASSDQAQETQYF.

In its sample, this clonotype was seen a few times. The chain carries TRBV10-3 and TRBJ2-7, with D unresolved. The CDR3 length is 13 residues. The V and J ends lost 10 bases and 0 bases respectively, with 13 bases between them. Germline V lookup: CDR1 ENHRY, CDR2 SYGVKD. In DNA form, the CDR3 reads TGTGCCACGGCGGATCCGAGCTCCTACGAGCAGTACTTC. Translated, it gives CATADPSSYEQYF.

This clonotype came up a few times. The rearrangement joins TRBV20-1 to TRBJ2-1; 11 bases align to TRBD1. Germline V gene data show CDR1 as DFQATT and CDR2 as SNEGSKA (reference sequence). The CDR3 extends over 15 amino acids. V dropped 0 bases and J dropped 6; count of bases not matched to a gene: 4. CDR3 DNA sequence: TGCAGTGCTAGAGACCCCGGGACAGGGGGCAATGAGCAGTTCTTC. Amino acid sequence: CSARDPGTGGNEQFF.

The chain employs TRBV10-3 and TRBJ1-2, with 10 nucleotides matching TRBD1. Per the germline V gene, CDR1 is ENHRY and CDR2 is SYGVKD. This CDR3 has 11 residues. Trimming at V came to 10 bases and at J to 7 bases, leaving 3 bases not matched to a gene. The CDR3 sequence: CATRTGGGYTF. For the CDR3, the DNA is TGTGCCACCAGGACAGGGGGTGGCTACACCTTC.

The CDR3 protein is CSVELKGDEQYF. CDR3 nucleotides: TGCAGCGTTGAACTAAAGGGAGACGAGCAGTACTTC. The V gene is TRBV29-1, the J gene TRBJ2-7; TRBD2 is a possible D gene (5 bases). The CDR3 has 12 amino acids. Deletions cut 2 bases from V and 5 bases from J, with 10 bases between. Germline V CDR1 and CDR2: SQVTM, ANQGSEA.

Only a few counts were recorded for this clonotype. The CDR3 nucleotides read TGTGCCAGCAGCGTAGTGGAACTCGGCGAGCAGTACTTC. Encoded protein: CASSVVELGEQYF. This rearrangement joins TRBV9 to TRBJ2-7; unclear D gene. The CDR3 consists of 13 residues. With 0 bases removed from V and 6 bases from J, the gap between germline ends came to 10 bases. CDR1 is SGDLS, CDR2 YYNGEE, per germline. The whole variable domain, filled in from reference TRBV9 and TRBJ2-7, reads DSGVTQTPKHLITATGQRVTLRCSPRSGDLSVYWYQQSLDQGLQFLIQYYNGEERAKGNILERFSAQQFPDLHSELNLSSLELGDSALYFCASSVVELGEQYFGPGTRLTVT.

This chain joins TRBV15 and TRBJ2-3; D might be TRBD1 or TRBD2, each matching 5 bases. This CDR3 has 17 amino acids. The V end was cut by 0 bases, the J end by 1 base, with 14 bases between. CDR1 is LNHNV and CDR2 is YYDKDF in the germline V gene (reference sequence). CDR3 sequence: CATSRDLGMGGTDTQYF. For the CDR3, the DNA is TGTGCCACCAGCAGAGATCTAGGCATGGGGGGCACAGATACGCAGTATTTT.

In its sample, this clonotype was seen a few times. This rearrangement joins TRBV7-9 to TRBJ2-1; the D gene is possibly TRBD2 (6 bases). The CDR3 covers 15 residues. V dropped 5 bases and J dropped 5 bases, with 16 bases sitting between them. The V gene's germline CDR1 is SEHNR and CDR2 FQNEAQ (reference sequence). The CDR3 DNA is TGTGCCAGCAGCGATGGGGGACTTCCACACAATGAGCAGTTCTTC. Translating it yields CASSDGGLPHNEQFF.

This clonotype was counted many times. The chain recombines TRBV29-1 with TRBJ2-3, with unresolved D. This CDR3 has 14 amino acids. The germline V gene encodes CDR1 SQVTM and CDR2 ANQGSEA. Trimming took 7 bases from V and 0 from J, leaving 14 bases between them. The CDR3 here is CSETPPASTDTQYF. The CDR3 region has the DNA TGCAGCGAAACCCCTCCGGCTAGCACAGATACGCAGTATTTT.

A few counts support this clonotype. This chain joins TRBV12-3 or TRBV12-4 and TRBJ1-3, with D hard to call. The CDR3 consists of 11 residues. V was shortened by 3 bases and J by 12 bases, with 9 bases between the two germline ends. The CDR3 DNA reads as TGTGCCAGCAGTTTGCGGGGAAACATATATTTT. Translated, it gives CASSLRGNIYF.

The V call is TRBV10-3, the J call TRBJ1-2; a weak D match, TRBD1 (5 bases). The CDR3 has 14 residues. CDR1 and CDR2 (germline): ENHRY, SYGVKD. V was trimmed by 5 bases and J by 3 bases, leaving 13 bases between them. CDR3 region: CAISPQEPDYGYTF. The CDR3 DNA reads as TGTGCCATCAGTCCACAGGAGCCAGACTATGGCTACACCTTC.

This sequence joins TRBV7-9 and TRBJ2-7, with TRBD1 matching 10 bases. This CDR3 spans 16 amino acids. The germline gives CDR1 SEHNR, CDR2 FQNEAQ (reference sequence). Trimming at V came to 4 bases and at J to 2 bases, leaving 8 bases not matched to a gene. In DNA form, the CDR3 reads TGTGCCAGCAGCTGGGGGCTCGGGACAGGGGCCTACGAGCAGTACTTC. It is translated as CASSWGLGTGAYEQYF.

V gene TRBV5-1 combines with J gene TRBJ1-2; 7 nucleotides align to TRBD1. Germline trimming cut 0 bases from V and 3 bases from J; bases unmatched to any gene: 11. Germline CDR1 and CDR2: SGHRS and YFSETQ. The CDR3 spans 17 residues. The CDR3 is CASSLGATGSAHYGYTF. The CDR3 DNA follows: TGCGCCAGCAGCTTGGGTGCGACAGGGTCGGCTCACTATGGCTACACCTTC.

This clonotype has a handful of counts. This chain connects TRBV4-1 to TRBJ2-5; D is uncertain. The CDR3 is made up of 16 amino acids. V shed 1 base and J shed 1 base, with 13 bases lying between them. CDR1 MGHRA and CDR2 YSYEKL come from the germline V gene. The chain's CDR3 is CASSQVPAPIQETQYF. CDR3 in DNA: TGCGCCAGCAGCCAAGTACCCGCACCCATCCAAGAGACCCAGTACTTC.

There are many counts of this clonotype. The chain recombines TRBV25-1 with TRBJ2-7, with D uncertain. Per the germline V gene, CDR1 is MGHDK and CDR2 is SYGVNS. This CDR3 comprises 14 residues. The ends were cut back, 3 bases at V and 6 bases at J, with 15 bases in the middle. The DNA of the CDR3 is TGTGCCAGCAGTGATGGACCGCGCCAGGCCGAGCAGTACTTC. Residues: CASSDGPRQAEQYF.

V usage is TRBV7-2 and J usage is TRBJ2-5, with D tentatively TRBD2 (6 bases). Trimming cost V 3 bases and J 9 bases, with 20 bases left between them. This CDR3 contains 15 residues. The V gene's germline CDR1 is SGHTA and CDR2 FQGNSA. The CDR3 loop reads CASSFAGPTSVAQYF. Written as DNA, the CDR3 is TGTGCCAGCAGCTTCGCGGGACCTACATCGGTGGCCCAGTACTTC.

The rearrangement uses TRBV11-2 and TRBJ2-1; TRBD1 might be the D (5 bases). The CDR3 consists of 15 residues. CDR1 and CDR2 from the germline V gene are SGHAT and FQNNGV. The V end lost 5 bases, the J end lost 5 bases, and 16 bases lay between the germline ends. The chain's CDR3 is CASSVTGPRHNEQFF. The CDR3 DNA follows: TGTGCCAGCAGCGTAACAGGTCCCCGTCACAATGAGCAGTTCTTC.

This clonotype occurred a few times. The chain recombines TRBV24-1 with TRBJ2-2, with 8 bases that match TRBD1. Germline V gene lookup returns CDR1 KGHDR and CDR2 SFDVKD. The CDR3 totals 16 residues. V trimming: 4 bases; J trimming: 5 bases; junction bases outside the gene matches: 8. The CDR3 sequence: CATSDRTGFRTGELFF. The CDR3 DNA reads as TGTGCCACCAGTGACCGGACAGGGTTCAGAACCGGGGAGCTGTTTTTT.

The V and J genes are TRBV6-2 or TRBV6-3 and TRBJ2-3; either TRBD1 or TRBD2 may supply D (6 bases each). Deletions cut 6 bases from V and 5 bases from J, with 12 bases between. This CDR3 region has 13 residues. Germline CDR1 is MNHEY and CDR2 is SVGEGT. The CDR3 DNA reads as TGTGCCAGCAGGGGTAAGGGGGGAGATACGCAGTATTTT. The encoded protein is CASRGKGGDTQYF.

This clonotype was recorded a few times. The chain couples TRBV7-8 to TRBJ1-2; tentatively, D is TRBD1 (5 bases). V lost 4 bases to trimming and J lost 2 bases, with 8 bases between them. CDR1 is SGHVS, CDR2 FQNEAQ, per germline. The CDR3 covers 13 residues. The CDR3 is CASSSTENYGYTF. The CDR3, as DNA: TGTGCCAGCAGCTCGACAGAGAACTATGGCTACACCTTC.

The chain uses TRBV11-2 and TRBJ2-3; D is tentatively TRBD1 or TRBD2 (6 bases each). Germline V CDR1 and CDR2: SGHAT, FQNNGV. Trimming cost V 5 bases and J 5 bases, with 8 bases left between them. CDR3 size: 12 residues. CDR3 sequence reads: CASSKGGDTQYF. DNA for the CDR3: TGTGCCAGCAGCAAGGGGGGAGATACGCAGTATTTT.

This chain joins TRBV6-2 or TRBV6-3 and TRBJ2-7; a possible D gene is TRBD1 (5 bases). Germline CDR1 reads MNHEY; CDR2 reads SVGEGT. There are 13 residues in the CDR3. Trimming removed 1 base at V and 3 bases at J, with 7 bases between. CDR3: CASSYLQVYEQYF. The CDR3 DNA reads as TGTGCCAGCAGTTACTTACAGGTCTACGAGCAGTACTTC.

CDR3 nucleotide sequence: TGCAGCGTTGGCGAATCGACAGCCTACGAGCAGTACTTC. Protein: CSVGESTAYEQYF. This rearrangement joins TRBV29-1 to TRBJ2-7; maybe TRBD1 (5 bases). Trimming left V 4 bases short and J 2 bases short, with 12 bases between. The length of the CDR3 is 13 residues. Per germline, CDR1 SQVTM and CDR2 ANQGSEA.